Listed below are T cell receptor beta chains from one sample, sequenced in a study of shared clonotypes between healthy human individuals. The assay was immunoSEQ multiplex PCR, and TCRdb's table has in-frame clones only and misses some. The table has fewer than 1.8 million clones, roughly 98.5% seen once. Sequenced input: naive CD4+ T cells sorted from blood. These receptors originate from a man aged 30 to 39 in good health. CDR3s include the opening cysteine and the closing phenylalanine or tryptophan. A D gene is named only where the DNA matches it firmly. Not every row has a clone size; where given, it reads once, few, many or a size class.

>TRBV18|NA|TRBJ2-2|NA|17
TGTGCCAGCTCACCACTAAGACAGCACCGGAACACCGGGGAGCTGTTTTTT
CASSPLRQHRNTGELFF
>TRBV5-1|NA|TRBJ2-7|TRBD2|16
TGCGCCAGCAGCTTTCTTCTAGCGGGAGGGCCGAATGAGCAGTACTTC
CASSFLLAGGPNEQYF
>TRBV5-4|NA|TRBJ2-5|NA|15
TGTGCCAGCAGCTTGGGAGGGGATCGGGCGGAGACCCAGTACTTC
CASSLGGDRAETQYF
>TRBV5-1|NA|TRBJ2-1|NA|11
TGCGCCAGCACCGGGTTCAATGAGCAGTTCTTC
CASTGFNEQFF
>TRBV10-3|NA|TRBJ2-6|NA|16
TGTGCCATCAGTCCGGGACGCCCTCTGGGGGCCAACGTCCTGACTTTC
CAISPGRPLGANVLTF
>TRBV9|NA|TRBJ1-1|NA|13
TGTGCCAGCAGCCTGAAGGGGAACACTGAAGCTTTCTTT
CASSLKGNTEAFF
>TRBV5-1|NA|TRBJ2-1|TRBD2|13
TGCGCCAGCAAACGGGAGGTAAGGAATGAGCAGTTCTTC
CASKREVRNEQFF
>TRBV6-1|NA|TRBJ1-5|NA|13
TGTGCCAGCAGTTCGGGGAACTATCAGCCCCAGCATTTT
CASSSGNYQPQHF
>TRBV9|NA|TRBJ2-3|NA|17
TGTGCCAGCAGCGTAGATCCGGGGTCCCACCTCACAGATACGCAGTATTTT
CASSVDPGSHLTDTQYF
>TRBV5-4|few|TRBJ2-5|NA|11
TGTGCCAGCAGCTCTCAAGAGACCCAGTACTTC
CASSSQETQYF
>TRBV27|NA|TRBJ2-7|TRBD1|18
TGTGCCAGCAGTTTAGTCAGGCTCCGGGACAGGGGTCCCTACGAGCAGTACTTC
CASSLVRLRDRGPYEQYF
>TRBV7-2|once|TRBJ2-5|NA|16
TGTGCCAGCAGCCCAGGGGGCGGGAGGGTCCAAGAGACCCAGTACTTC
CASSPGGGRVQETQYF
>TRBV9|NA|TRBJ2-5|TRBD2|14
TGTGCCAGCAGCGTAGATGGCGGGAGGGAGACCCAGTACTTC
CASSVDGGRETQYF
>TRBV15|NA|TRBJ2-5|NA|12
TGTGCCACCAGCAGAGAAAGGACTACCCAGTACTTC
CATSRERTTQYF
>TRBV5-6|NA|TRBJ2-7|NA|14
TGTGCCAGCAGCTTGCGCCGGGGGCACCACGAGCAGTACTTC
CASSLRRGHHEQYF
>TRBV6-5|NA|TRBJ2-3|TRBD2|15
TGTGCCAGCAGTTACGGGGGCGGGAGGATGAATACGCAGTATTTT
CASSYGGGRMNTQYF
>TRBV11-2|NA|TRBJ2-7|NA|14
TGTGCCAGCAGCTCCCCGCGGCGGTCCTACGAGCAGTACTTC
CASSSPRRSYEQYF
>TRBV27|NA|TRBJ2-7|NA|12
TGTGCCAGCAGTTTAGCCGGATACGAGCAGTACTTC
CASSLAGYEQYF
>TRBV9|NA|TRBJ2-7|NA|15
TGTGCCAGCAGCGTAGGTGCGGGAACCCTCTACGAGCAGTACTTC
CASSVGAGTLYEQYF
>TRBV30|NA|TRBJ2-5|TRBD1|13
TGTGCCACTAACCGGGACAGACAAGAGACCCAGTACTTC
CATNRDRQETQYF
>TRBV5-1|NA|TRBJ2-7|TRBD1|14
TGCGCCAGCACCCTGGGACAGGGCTCCCACGAGCAGTACTTC
CASTLGQGSHEQYF
>TRBV18|NA|TRBJ1-1|TRBD1|13
TGTGCCAGCTCCTCGGACAGGGTTGCTGCTGCTTTCTTT
CASSSDRVAAAFF
>TRBV5-4|once|TRBJ2-1|TRBD2|15
TGTGCCAGCAGCTCCAGCGGGAGAGCCTACAATGAGCAGTTCTTC
CASSSSGRAYNEQFF
>TRBV28|NA|TRBJ2-5|TRBD1|12
TGTGCCAGCAGAGCAGGGGGAGTGACCCAGTACTTC
CASRAGGVTQYF
>TRBV19|once|TRBJ1-5|TRBD1|17
TGTGCCAGTAGTAGAGGGACAGGGTGGGGAGGCAATCAGCCCCAGCATTTT
CASSRGTGWGGNQPQHF
>TRBV5-1|NA|TRBJ2-5|NA|14
TGCGCCAGCAGCTCCATTGGTACTAGCAAGACCCAGTACTTC
CASSSIGTSKTQYF
>TRBV5-1|NA|TRBJ2-3|TRBD1|15
TGCGCCAGCAGAGCACAGGGACAGAGCACAGATACGCAGTATTTT
CASRAQGQSTDTQYF
>TRBV18|NA|TRBJ1-4|NA|15
TGTGCCAGCTCACCACCCGGGGCGGCAAGAGAAAAACTGTTTTTT
CASSPPGAAREKLFF
>TRBV30|NA|TRBJ2-3|NA|12
TGTGCCTGGAGCCTTGGGGCGTCAGGGCAGTATTTT
CAWSLGASGQYF
>TRBV5-1|NA|TRBJ2-1|TRBD2|16
TGCGCCAGCAGCTTGGCTCGCGGGAGCGGGTACGATGAGCAGTTCTTC
CASSLARGSGYDEQFF
>TRBV6-5|NA|TRBJ2-1|NA|15
TGTGCCAGCTCGCGAGGGGGAACCTCCTACAATGAGCAGTTCTTC
CASSRGGTSYNEQFF
>TRBV5-1|NA|TRBJ2-1|NA|14
TGCGCCAGCAGCAGACTCAGGGTTAACAATGAGCAGTTCTTC
CASSRLRVNNEQFF
>TRBV9|NA|TRBJ2-1|TRBD2|17
TGTGCCAGCAGCTCGCAACTAGCGGGAGGGCCATCTTTAGAGCAGTTCTTC
CASSSQLAGGPSLEQFF
>TRBV19|NA|TRBJ2-1|NA|15
TGTGCCAGTAGTACCCGACTAGGAGCCCCGAATGAGCAGTTCTTC
CASSTRLGAPNEQFF
>TRBV7-8|NA|TRBJ2-2|TRBD1|15
TGTGCCAGCAGCTACCCCCGACAGGGGACCGGGGAGCTGTTTTTT
CASSYPRQGTGELFF
>TRBV19|NA|TRBJ2-1|TRBD2|16
TGTGCCAGTAGTATGGCGGGAGGGCCGAAGGCCAATGAGCAGTTCTTC
CASSMAGGPKANEQFF
>TRBV2|NA|TRBJ2-1|TRBD1|15
TGTGCCAGCAGCCAACAGGGGACAGGGATAAATGAGCAGTTCTTC
CASSQQGTGINEQFF
>TRBV5-1|NA|TRBJ2-3|NA|14
TGCGCCAGCAGCCGCGAACAGAACACAGATACGCAGTATTTT
CASSREQNTDTQYF
>TRBV2|NA|TRBJ2-2|NA|13
TGTGCCAGCAGCATGGGCCGGGCCGGGGAGCTGTTTTTT
CASSMGRAGELFF
>TRBV29-1|NA|TRBJ2-1|NA|13
TGCAGCGTTGTCACAGTATCTTACAATGAGCAGTTCTTC
CSVVTVSYNEQFF
>TRBV7-9|NA|TRBJ2-3|NA|12
TGTGCCAGCAGCATAACCACAGATACGCAGTATTTT
CASSITTDTQYF
>TRBV29-1|NA|TRBJ2-2|TRBD1|16
TGCAGCGGACTCCTAACAGACAGGGGGAGGGACGGGGAGCTGTTTTTT
CSGLLTDRGRDGELFF
>TRBV9|NA|TRBJ2-3|TRBD2|15
TGTGCCAGCAGCGTGGGACTAGCGGCCCCAGATACGCAGTATTTT
CASSVGLAAPDTQYF
>TRBV29-1|NA|TRBJ1-2|TRBD1|11
TGCAGCGCCTATACAGGGGACGGCTACACCTTC
CSAYTGDGYTF
>TRBV12-5|NA|TRBJ2-1|NA|13
TGTGCTAGTGGTTTGGCCTTAGGCAATGAGCAGTTCTTC
CASGLALGNEQFF
>TRBV5-1|NA|TRBJ2-3|TRBD1|14
TGCGCCAGCAGCTCGGACAGGGGCAGGGATACGCAGTATTTT
CASSSDRGRDTQYF
>TRBV18|NA|TRBJ1-1|NA|13
TGTGCCAGCTCACGGGGGGCCTCGTCTGAAGCTTTCTTT
CASSRGASSEAFF
>TRBV19|once|TRBJ1-1|NA|14
TGTGCCAGTATCCGAGGTGTCGGGTACACTGAAGCTTTCTTT
CASIRGVGYTEAFF
>TRBV5-5|NA|TRBJ1-5|NA|16
TGTGCCAGCAGCTTGTACTCTCGCCCGAGCAATCAGCCCCAGCATTTT
CASSLYSRPSNQPQHF
>TRBV6-5|once|TRBJ1-2|NA|13
TGTGCCAGCAGTTACTCGACCGGGCGTGGCTACACCTTC
CASSYSTGRGYTF
>TRBV7-6|NA|TRBJ2-1|NA|13
TGTGCCAGCAGCACAAACCCTGGACGTGAGCAGTTCTTC
CASSTNPGREQFF
>TRBV5-1|NA|TRBJ2-7|TRBD1|16
TGCGCCAGCAGCTTGGTCTCGGGTAGGGGGCTGCGCGAGCAGTACTTC
CASSLVSGRGLREQYF
>TRBV30|NA|TRBJ2-2|NA|15
TGTGCCTGGAGTGTAGGCGGGACCAACACCGGGGAGCTGTTTTTT
CAWSVGGTNTGELFF
>TRBV5-1|NA|TRBJ2-7|NA|14
TGCGCCAGCAGCTTGAGAGGGACCGAGGACGAGCAGTACTTC
CASSLRGTEDEQYF